Listed below are T cell receptor beta chains from one sample, sequenced in a study of response to subunit inactivated influenza vaccine. TCRdb re-analysed the RT-PCR reads in MiXCR, keeping a single row per CDR3 protein. Counted here are roughly 290,000 distinct CDR3 sequences, just over 20% occurring once; the ten biggest clones make up roughly 10%. The specimen comprised PBMCs from blood, sampled about 19 months after vaccination. These receptors were obtained from a man between 50 and 70 years old who received an inactivated influenza vaccine. Both conserved end residues are part of each CDR3. A D gene is named only where the DNA matches it firmly. A clone size is listed for some rows: how often the clone was seen (once, few, many), or a class if it is expanded.

CDR3aa: CASRSAGSSPLHF
CDR3nt: TGTGCCAGCAGGTCGGCAGGGAGCTCACCCCTCCACTTT
abundance: few
d_gene: -
v_gene: TRBV12-3/TRBV12-4
j_gene: TRBJ1-6

CDR3aa: CASSQDLGTARELFF
CDR3nt: TGCGCCAGCAGCCAAGATCTCGGGACCGCCAGGGAGCTGTTTTTT
abundance: -
d_gene: -
v_gene: TRBV4-3
j_gene: TRBJ2-2

CDR3aa: CASRQQPGRTNYGYTF
CDR3nt: TGCGCCAGCAGGCAACAGCCGGGACGGACAAACTATGGCTACACCTTC
abundance: few
d_gene: -
v_gene: TRBV4-1
j_gene: TRBJ1-2

CDR3aa: CASSHRAPGLGGTEAFF
CDR3nt: TGTGCCAGCAGCCACAGAGCCCCGGGACTTGGAGGGACTGAAGCTTTCTTT
abundance: once
d_gene: -
v_gene: TRBV4-2
j_gene: TRBJ1-1

CDR3aa: CASSFPGQGYEQYF
CDR3nt: TGTGCCAGCAGTTTTCCAGGACAGGGCTACGAGCAGTACTTC
abundance: -
d_gene: TRBD1
v_gene: TRBV28
j_gene: TRBJ2-7

CDR3aa: CASSPDAVGRTEAFF
CDR3nt: TGTGCCAGCAGTCCTGATGCGGTGGGCAGGACTGAAGCTTTCTTT
abundance: -
d_gene: -
v_gene: TRBV12-3/TRBV12-4
j_gene: TRBJ1-1

CDR3aa: CASSFRDRANTEAFF
CDR3nt: TGTGCCAGCAGCTTCCGGGACAGGGCGAACACTGAAGCTTTCTTT
abundance: -
d_gene: TRBD1
v_gene: TRBV7-9
j_gene: TRBJ1-1

CDR3aa: CSAGAGTGGRGYTF
CDR3nt: TGCAGCGCTGGAGCCGGGACAGGGGGCAGAGGCTACACCTTC
abundance: -
d_gene: TRBD1
v_gene: TRBV29-1
j_gene: TRBJ1-2

CDR3aa: CATTRGRLDTEAFF
CDR3nt: TGTGCCACCACTAGAGGACGGCTGGACACTGAAGCTTTCTTT
abundance: many
d_gene: -
v_gene: TRBV11-2
j_gene: TRBJ1-1

CDR3aa: CAWSVEPGTGLAFF
CDR3nt: TGTGCCTGGAGTGTAGAACCCGGGACAGGTCTGGCTTTCTTT
abundance: -
d_gene: TRBD1
v_gene: TRBV30
j_gene: TRBJ1-1

CDR3aa: CASSIPSQETQYF
CDR3nt: TGTGCCAGCAGTATCCCTTCCCAAGAGACCCAGTACTTC
abundance: many
d_gene: -
v_gene: TRBV6-1
j_gene: TRBJ2-5

CDR3aa: CASNPGTERTFF
CDR3nt: TGTGCCAGCAATCCCGGGACCGAAAGAACTTTCTTT
abundance: -
d_gene: -
v_gene: TRBV7-9
j_gene: TRBJ1-1

CDR3aa: CASSLAREMGTQYF
CDR3nt: TGTGCCAGCAGCTTAGCGAGGGAAATGGGGACCCAGTACTTC
abundance: -
d_gene: -
v_gene: TRBV7-2
j_gene: TRBJ2-5

CDR3aa: CSAHRGLGNQPQHF
CDR3nt: TGCAGTGCTCACAGGGGGCTCGGCAATCAGCCCCAGCATTTT
abundance: few
d_gene: TRBD1
v_gene: TRBV20-1
j_gene: TRBJ1-5

CDR3aa: CASRPGTVNEKLFF
CDR3nt: TGTGCCAGCAGGCCAGGGACAGTAAATGAAAAACTGTTTTTT
abundance: -
d_gene: TRBD1
v_gene: TRBV28
j_gene: TRBJ1-4

CDR3aa: CASRPEGSNQPQHF
CDR3nt: TGTGCCAGCAGACCGGAGGGTAGCAATCAGCCCCAGCATTTT
abundance: many
d_gene: -
v_gene: TRBV12-3/TRBV12-4
j_gene: TRBJ1-5

CDR3aa: CASSLDSGSGNTIYF
CDR3nt: TGTGCCAGCAGCTTGGATTCGGGCTCTGGAAACACCATATATTTT
abundance: -
d_gene: -
v_gene: TRBV5-4
j_gene: TRBJ1-3

CDR3aa: CASSPGTGVHQPQHF
CDR3nt: TGTGCCAGCAGCCCAGGGACAGGGGTCCATCAGCCCCAGCATTTT
abundance: -
d_gene: TRBD1
v_gene: TRBV12-3/TRBV12-4
j_gene: TRBJ1-5

CDR3aa: CASSNPYQPQHF
CDR3nt: TGTGCCAGCAGTAACCCATATCAGCCCCAGCATTTT
abundance: -
d_gene: -
v_gene: TRBV6-6
j_gene: TRBJ1-5

CDR3aa: CATGGTGWNEQFF
CDR3nt: TGTGCCACCGGAGGGACAGGGTGGAATGAGCAGTTCTTC
abundance: -
d_gene: TRBD1
v_gene: TRBV24-1
j_gene: TRBJ2-1

CDR3aa: CASSAGTGSGNTIYF
CDR3nt: TGTGCCAGCTCGGCCGGGACAGGGTCTGGAAACACCATATATTTT
abundance: few
d_gene: TRBD1
v_gene: TRBV18
j_gene: TRBJ1-3

CDR3aa: CASSRQGSSTEAFF
CDR3nt: TGTGCCAGCAGCCGACAGGGATCGAGCACTGAAGCTTTCTTT
abundance: few
d_gene: TRBD1
v_gene: TRBV12-3/TRBV12-4
j_gene: TRBJ1-1

CDR3aa: CATSRGMIGVTGELFF
CDR3nt: TGTGCCACCAGCAGGGGAATGATTGGGGTTACCGGGGAGCTGTTTTTT
abundance: few
d_gene: -
v_gene: TRBV15
j_gene: TRBJ2-2

CDR3aa: CATSSTSGLKMETQYF
CDR3nt: TGTGCCACCAGCAGCACCAGTGGACTAAAAATGGAGACCCAGTACTTC
abundance: -
d_gene: -
v_gene: TRBV15
j_gene: TRBJ2-5

CDR3aa: CASSLDGQGNQPQHF
CDR3nt: TGCGCCAGCAGCTTGGATGGGCAGGGCAATCAGCCCCAGCATTTT
abundance: many
d_gene: -
v_gene: TRBV5-1
j_gene: TRBJ1-5

CDR3aa: CASSPGQDYGETQYF
CDR3nt: TGTGCCAGCAGCCCGGGACAGGACTACGGGGAGACCCAGTACTTC
abundance: -
d_gene: TRBD1
v_gene: TRBV3-1
j_gene: TRBJ2-5

CDR3aa: CASSLDRGSSYNEQFF
CDR3nt: TGTGCCAGCAGCTTAGACCGGGGGAGCTCCTACAATGAGCAGTTCTTC
abundance: -
d_gene: -
v_gene: TRBV7-6
j_gene: TRBJ2-1

CDR3aa: CATSDGGGGYGYTF
CDR3nt: TGTGCCACCAGTGATGGGGGTGGTGGCTATGGCTACACCTTC
abundance: few
d_gene: -
v_gene: TRBV24-1
j_gene: TRBJ1-2

CDR3aa: CASSPPGGNNSPLHF
CDR3nt: TGTGCCAGCTCACCACCTGGGGGAAATAATTCACCCCTCCACTTT
abundance: -
d_gene: -
v_gene: TRBV18
j_gene: TRBJ1-6

CDR3aa: CASRHGTSGGAGAKNIQYF
CDR3nt: TGTGCCAGCAGGCACGGGACTAGCGGGGGGGCCGGGGCCAAAAACATTCAGTACTTC
abundance: -
d_gene: TRBD2
v_gene: TRBV28
j_gene: TRBJ2-4

CDR3aa: CAGGRSYNEQFF
CDR3nt: TGTGCCGGAGGACGGTCCTACAATGAGCAGTTCTTC
abundance: -
d_gene: -
v_gene: TRBV28
j_gene: TRBJ2-1

CDR3aa: CASRVSHQETQYF
CDR3nt: TGTGCCAGCAGAGTTTCACACCAGGAGACCCAGTACTTC
abundance: -
d_gene: -
v_gene: TRBV28
j_gene: TRBJ2-5

CDR3aa: CASSRSSTGELFF
CDR3nt: TGTGCCAGCAGTAGGTCGAGTACCGGGGAGCTGTTTTTT
abundance: -
d_gene: -
v_gene: TRBV28
j_gene: TRBJ2-2

CDR3aa: CASSIGGGVGPYNEQFF
CDR3nt: TGTGCCAGCAGCATCGGAGGGGGCGTGGGACCCTACAATGAGCAGTTCTTC
abundance: -
d_gene: -
v_gene: TRBV7-8
j_gene: TRBJ2-1

CDR3aa: CASSTNHNSPLHF
CDR3nt: TGTGCCAGCAGTACCAACCATAATTCACCCCTCCACTTT
abundance: many
d_gene: -
v_gene: TRBV27
j_gene: TRBJ1-6

CDR3aa: CSARSFRDRGLGNSPLHF
CDR3nt: TGCAGTGCTAGAAGTTTCCGGGACAGGGGGCTAGGAAATTCACCCCTCCACTTT
abundance: -
d_gene: TRBD1
v_gene: TRBV20-1
j_gene: TRBJ1-6

CDR3aa: CASSLDTEGGTQYF
CDR3nt: TGTGCCAGCAGCTTGGATACCGAGGGAGGGACGCAGTATTTT
abundance: -
d_gene: TRBD2
v_gene: TRBV5-6
j_gene: TRBJ2-3

CDR3aa: CASSLVSGQTNYGYTF
CDR3nt: TGTGCCAGCAGCTTAGTCTCAGGGCAAACTAACTATGGCTACACCTTC
abundance: few
d_gene: -
v_gene: TRBV7-2
j_gene: TRBJ1-2

CDR3aa: CSVDKVGRGEQFF
CDR3nt: TGCAGCGTTGACAAGGTCGGCAGAGGAGAGCAGTTCTTC
abundance: -
d_gene: -
v_gene: TRBV29-1
j_gene: TRBJ2-1

CDR3aa: CASNLPGLKTQYF
CDR3nt: TGTGCCAGCAACTTACCAGGGTTAAAGACCCAGTACTTC
abundance: few
d_gene: -
v_gene: TRBV11-3
j_gene: TRBJ2-5

CDR3aa: CASSPSSGNEQFF
CDR3nt: TGTGCCAGCAGCCCCAGTTCGGGCAATGAGCAGTTCTTC
abundance: few
d_gene: -
v_gene: TRBV7-2
j_gene: TRBJ2-1

CDR3aa: CASSPRTGHNEQFF
CDR3nt: TGTGCCAGCTCACCACGGACAGGGCATAATGAGCAGTTCTTC
abundance: few
d_gene: TRBD1
v_gene: TRBV18
j_gene: TRBJ2-1

CDR3aa: CASSPETGVTNTGELFF
CDR3nt: TGTGCCAGCAGCCCAGAAACGGGTGTCACTAACACCGGGGAGCTGTTTTTT
abundance: -
d_gene: -
v_gene: TRBV3-1
j_gene: TRBJ2-2

CDR3aa: CSARTGLLKYNEQFF
CDR3nt: TGCAGTGCTAGAACGGGACTATTAAAATACAATGAGCAGTTCTTC
abundance: -
d_gene: TRBD2
v_gene: TRBV20-1
j_gene: TRBJ2-1